This T cell receptor beta chain was captured in a study of identical twins. This CDR3 has 17 residues. Trimming shortened V by 6 bases and J by 0 bases, and 18 bases separated the two germline ends. Per germline, CDR1 MNHEY and CDR2 SMNVEV (reference sequence). Regarding the study as a whole: Cord blood's abundant beta clonotypes had fewer insertions, unlike memory repertoires. There was an excess of low generation probability in the out-of-frame alpha sequences that twins shared. In monozygotic twins, models underestimated the sharing of out-of-frame TCR alpha.

Of note for this clonotype: Its antigen remains unidentified.

TCRdb redid the calling of the 5' RACE reads with MiXCR, one entry per CDR3 protein. Of some 630,000 distinct CDR3 sequences listed, about 7.1% are singletons. The same sample was also used in a study of yellow fever vaccine responses in identical twins. From that second work: A vaccine T cell response that seemed partly convergent and partly personalized was reported in twins.

The sample taken for sequencing was PBMCs. The J gene is TRBJ1-3, the V gene TRBV27; a weak D match, TRBD1 (5 bases). The TCR originated in a woman younger than 35 in good health. The CDR3 nucleotides read TGTGCCAGCAGGCCCGGGACTGGGGCCCTCTCTGGAAACACCATATATTTT. It encodes CASRPGTGALSGNTIYF.